This T cell receptor beta chain was recovered during a study of T cell responses to AZD1222 COVID-19 vaccine (TCRdb year 2021). Background for the entire study: A total of around 240 trial participants underwent TCR sequencing, of whom about 200 had received two doses of AZD1222 and about 25 had received two doses of the MenACWY control vaccine. Trial participants were enrolled into age subgroups of 18-55, 56-69 and 70-plus years, which contained approximately 150, 28 and 58 TCR-sequenced participants, respectively. Summary of the overall study and its limitations: Participants were mostly white British and included more females than males, and it was suggested by the authors that clonal diversity may have been underestimated. The vaccine-associated CD4 TCRs covered the entire spike protein, and the dominant responses fell in regions 160-218 and 743-854. The 56-69-year group was small, and its depth increase did not reach significance, likely because of low power. After two AZD1222 doses, both the breadth and the depth of spike-specific TCRs were significantly higher than at day 0 and than in MenACWY recipients. Reportedly, almost half of the unique spike-specific TCRs recognized epitopes lying outside the regions that are mutated in the B.1.351 and B.1.1.7 variants. Because no day 14 peak-response samples were available, the repertoires could be characterized only after the peak T cell response. Conclusions about previously exposed vaccinees are limited because only six or seven AZD1222 recipients were SARS-CoV-2 seropositive at baseline.

Of note for this clone: Its binding antigen is unknown. Base qualities were left out, and no much larger clone turns up one base away.

The CDR3 regions of human TCRbeta chains were subjected to immunosequencing. Under the source paper's analysis protocol: TCRs in the repertoires were compared against a reference library of SARS-CoV-2-specific TCRs that had been generated with the MIRA antigen-specificity platform. Breadth was defined as the fraction of unique TCRs that were SARS-CoV-2-associated. Depth was defined as the fraction of total T cells that were SARS-CoV-2-associated. Using the MIRA data, each spike-specific TCR was assigned both to the spike region to which the TCR was reactive and to a CD4 or CD8 class. Log10-transformed breadth and depth values were compared by one-way ANOVA with Sidak's multiple comparisons tests. The immuneACCESS repertoire file appears here via TCRdb, limited to in-frame rearrangements. These files lack a portion of the clones; in checked studies, under half of the deficit traces to unresolved V genes, and the cause of the others is not known. D and trimming come from the DNA, and the V and J calls and clone size come from that table. Recorded for this sample are some 96,000 clones; approximately 89% of them occurred a single time. 4% to 4.5% of the sample is held by the ten biggest clonotypes.

The V end loses 0 bases and the J end loses 1 base, and a stretch of 13 bases separates them. The CDR3 contains 17 residues, cysteine and phenylalanine counted. Here the CDR3 DNA is all that survives: 51 bases in frame from base 1. The sample's time point label, in plain terms: baseline before first vaccination. Taken with the paper, the label for treatment or condition translates to: meningococcal conjugate vaccine given as trial control. The vaccinee samples were drawn from two UK trials, COV001 and COV002, one of which was a single-blind randomized controlled phase 2/3 trial testing AZD1222 (ChAdOx1 nCoV-19) in healthy adults. For TCRbeta chain sequencing, PBMC samples from trial participants were taken at day 0 and at day 28 after the second dose.

The material sequenced was peripheral blood, taken on day 0 of MenACWY control vaccination. This clonotype originated in an adult in good health. Recombination linked TRBV23-1 to TRBJ1-5, with the identity of the D gene unclear. TRBV23-1 carries the ORF label, with uncertain function. The CDR3 loop reads CASSQSNKKYSNQPQHF. The DNA is as follows: TGCGCCAGCAGTCAATCTAACAAGAAGTACAGCAATCAGCCCCAGCATTTT.